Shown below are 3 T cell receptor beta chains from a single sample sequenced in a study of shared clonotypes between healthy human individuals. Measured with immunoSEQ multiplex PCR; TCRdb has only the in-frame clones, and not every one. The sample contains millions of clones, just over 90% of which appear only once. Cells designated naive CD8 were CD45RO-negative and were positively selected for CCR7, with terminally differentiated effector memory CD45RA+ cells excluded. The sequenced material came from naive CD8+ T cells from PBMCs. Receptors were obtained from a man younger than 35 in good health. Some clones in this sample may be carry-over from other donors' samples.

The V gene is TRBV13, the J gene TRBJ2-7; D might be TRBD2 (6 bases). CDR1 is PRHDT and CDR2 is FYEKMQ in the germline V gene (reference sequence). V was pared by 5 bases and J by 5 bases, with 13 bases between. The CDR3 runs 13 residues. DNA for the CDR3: TGTGCCAGCAGCCCCGGGACTCGCAACGAGCAGTACTTC. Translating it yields CASSPGTRNEQYF.

CDR3 residues: CASRVTGGDEQYF. In DNA, the CDR3 is TGTGCCAGCAGGGTTACAGGGGGCGACGAGCAGTACTTC. V is TRBV6-5 and J is TRBJ2-7; 9 positions match TRBD1. CDR3 length: 13 residues. CDR1 and CDR2 (germline): MNHEY, SVGAGI. V was clipped by 6 bases and J by 5 bases; unmatched bases: 5.

The CDR3 region is CASSPRLRGTEAFF. The CDR3 DNA reads as TGTGCCAGCAGCCCCCGGCTCAGAGGGACTGAAGCTTTCTTT. The chain has TRBV6-5 and TRBJ1-1; D unclear. Germline V gives CDR1 MNHEY, CDR2 SVGAGI. There are 14 residues in the CDR3. V lost 6 bases and J lost 5, with 16 bases in between.